This T cell receptor beta chain was found in a study of blood T cell repertoires in COVID-19. The V segment lost 3 bases and the J segment 3 bases; nucleotides outside the gene matches: 5. Germline CDR1 reads DFQATT; CDR2 reads SNEGSKA (reference sequence). CDR3 length: 14 amino acids. The method was immunoSEQ multiplex PCR; TCRdb's version includes in-frame clones alone and lacks a portion of them. The table records 100,000 or so clones, around 79% of them present only once. The source is a man in his sixties or seventies with active or convalescent COVID-19. Input material: peripheral blood. This chain joins TRBV20-1 and TRBJ2-1; TRBD2 matches 7 bases. CDR3 region: CSASAGVGYNEQFF. The DNA for the CDR3 is TGCAGTGCTAGTGCGGGAGTAGGCTACAATGAGCAGTTCTTC.